These 14 T cell receptor beta chains originate from one sample sequenced in a study of blood T cell repertoires in COVID-19. This table comes from immunoSEQ multiplex PCR, and its TCRdb copy is limited to in-frame clones, with some not included. The data show approximately 150,000 clones, under 90% seen once. Material for sequencing was PBMCs or T cells enriched from blood (not recorded which). The receptors shown here come from a woman aged 45-59 years who had recovered from COVID-19.

This chain links TRBV7-3 with TRBJ2-2; 12 bases fit TRBD2. CDR3 length: 14 amino acids. With V trimmed by 8 bases and J by 5 bases, 3 bases remained unmatched. Germline values: CDR1 SGHTA, CDR2 FQGTGA. CDR3 sequence reads: CASQTSGGTGELFF. The CDR3, as DNA: TGTGCCAGCCAAACTAGCGGGGGGACCGGGGAGCTGTTTTTT.

This clone was observed a handful of times. The V call is TRBV14, the J call TRBJ1-2, with a tentative D call TRBD1 (5 bases). Deletions cut 0 bases from V and 7 bases from J, with 15 bases between. The germline gives CDR1 SGHDN, CDR2 FVKESK. The CDR3 runs 15 residues. The CDR3 loop is CASSQDPRDSGGYTF. The CDR3 region has the DNA TGTGCCAGCAGCCAAGATCCCAGGGATTCAGGTGGCTACACCTTC.

V and J are TRBV29-1 and TRBJ2-4, with D perhaps matching TRBD1 (5 bases). The CDR3 is made up of 11 amino acids. The V gene lost 7 bases and the J gene lost 5 bases, with 9 bases spanning the gap. Looked up from germline, CDR1 is SQVTM and CDR2 is ANQGSEA. CDR3 DNA sequence: TGCAGCGGGGAACAGGAAAACATTCAGTACTTC. The encoded protein is CSGEQENIQYF.

This chain links TRBV27 with TRBJ2-2; D is perhaps TRBD2 (5 bases). Trimming left V 7 bases short and J 3 bases short, with 18 bases between. This CDR3 region has 16 residues. CDR1 is MNHEY, CDR2 SMNVEV, per germline (reference sequence). CDR3 DNA sequence: TGTGCCAGCAAGCGGTTTATCGTGGGAGACACCGGGGAGCTGTTTTTT. Amino acids: CASKRFIVGDTGELFF.

The J gene is TRBJ1-2, the V gene TRBV11-2; TRBD1 might be the D (5 bases). The CDR3 is 15 residues long. From germline, CDR1 is SGHAT and CDR2 FQNNGV. V lost 2 bases and J lost 4, with 14 bases in between. CDR3 amino acids: CASSLPLTDSYGYTF. CDR3 in DNA: TGTGCCAGCAGCTTACCTTTGACAGATTCCTATGGCTACACCTTC.

This rearrangement joins TRBV7-2 to TRBJ2-3; 10 bases align to TRBD2. The J segment lost 3 bases and the V segment lost 3 bases, leaving 3 bases of the junction unmatched. This CDR3 spans 15 amino acids. CDR1 and CDR2 from the germline V gene are SGHTA and FQGNSA. This chain's CDR3 is CASSFTSGKTDTQYF. Written as DNA, the CDR3 is TGTGCCAGCAGCTTTACTAGCGGGAAGACAGATACGCAGTATTTT. Full variable domain (remainder filled in from reference TRBV7-2 and TRBJ2-3): GAGVSQSPSNKVTEKGKDVELRCDPISGHTALYWYRQSLGQGLEFLIYFQGNSAPDKSGLPSDRFSAERTGGSVSTLTIQRTQQEDSAVYLCASSFTSGKTDTQYFGPGTRLTVL.

CDR3 DNA: TGTGCCAGCAGAGGGACTAGCGGGCTAATCAATGAGCAGTTCTTC. As protein: CASRGTSGLINEQFF. The chain carries TRBV3-1 (or the pseudogene TRBV3-2) and TRBJ2-1; 12 bases map to TRBD2. V shed 6 bases, J shed 6 bases, and the junction held 6 bases outside the gene matches. Germline V gene data show CDR1 as LGHDT and CDR2 as YNNKEL (reference sequence). The CDR3 extends over 15 amino acids.

V is TRBV11-3 and J is TRBJ2-2; possibly TRBD1 for D (5 bases). Germline V gene lookup returns CDR1 SGHNT and CDR2 YENEEA. The V end lost 5 bases, the J end lost 5 bases, and 12 bases lay between the germline ends. The CDR3 extends over 14 amino acids. CDR3 sequence reads: CASSQGIRTGELFF. The CDR3 DNA reads as TGTGCCAGCAGCCAGGGCATAAGAACCGGGGAGCTGTTTTTT.

The chain employs TRBV5-1 and TRBJ2-5; weak D call: TRBD2 (5 bases). Trimming pared 6 bases from V and 1 base from J, leaving 19 bases between. The CDR3 has 16 amino acids. Germline lookup yields CDR1 SGHRS and CDR2 YFSETQ. This CDR3 is CASTKNGLGLQETQYF. In nucleotides, the CDR3 is TGCGCCAGCACGAAGAACGGACTTGGGCTCCAAGAGACCCAGTACTTC. Full variable domain (rest looked up from reference TRBV5-1 and TRBJ2-5): KAGVTQTPRYLIKTRGQQVTLSCSPISGHRSVSWYQQTPGQGLQFLFEYFSETQRNKGNFPGRFSGRQFSNSRSEMNVSTLELGDSALYLCASTKNGLGLQETQYFGPGTRLLVL.

V gene TRBV27 combines with J gene TRBJ1-2, with TRBD1 matching 8 bases. With 3 bases clipped from V and 4 bases from J, the junction kept 7 bases outside the gene matches. CDR3 length: 15 residues. Germline V lookup: CDR1 MNHEY, CDR2 SMNVEV (reference sequence). CDR3 loop: CASSFVQGGGYGYTF. CDR3 nucleotide sequence: TGTGCCAGCAGTTTCGTACAGGGGGGGGGCTATGGCTACACCTTC.

Only a few counts were recorded for this clone. The chain employs TRBV25-1 and TRBJ1-2; maybe TRBD1 (6 bases). Germline V gene data show CDR1 as MGHDK and CDR2 as SYGVNS. The CDR3 consists of 13 residues. Trimming took 6 bases from V and 5 from J, leaving 13 bases between them. CDR3 DNA: TGTGCCAGCAGCCCACCGGGACATTATGGCTACACCTTC. Its translation: CASSPPGHYGYTF.

The chain links TRBV9 to TRBJ2-7; possible D gene TRBD1, 6 bases. V lost 7 bases, J lost 0 bases, and 14 bases lay in between. Per the germline V gene, CDR1 is SGDLS and CDR2 is YYNGEE. CDR3 length: 14 amino acids. The CDR3 DNA follows: TGTGCCAGCGGATCCGACAGGAGCTCCTACGAGCAGTACTTC. This sequence encodes CASGSDRSSYEQYF.

This chain uses TRBV11-3 with TRBJ2-5, with 12 bases that match TRBD2. The trim removed 5 bases at V and 4 bases at J, leaving 2 bases unmatched. CDR1 is SGHNT, CDR2 YENEEA, per germline. The CDR3 length is 14 residues. CDR3 protein: CASSASGGAETQYF. CDR3 nucleotide sequence: TGTGCCAGCAGCGCTAGCGGGGGGGCAGAGACCCAGTACTTC.

DNA for the CDR3: TGCGCCAGCAGCCCCCGGGACACCTATGGCTACACCTTC. Its translation: CASSPRDTYGYTF. The chain employs TRBV5-1 and TRBJ1-2, with TRBD1 as a possible D gene (6 bases). This CDR3 comprises 13 residues. V was cut by 4 bases and J by 4 bases, with 11 bases left in between. Germline values: CDR1 SGHRS, CDR2 YFSETQ.